A single sample is the source of the 12 T cell receptor beta chains below, sequenced in a study of cytotoxic CD8 clonotypes in ibrutinib-treated CLL. The method was immunoSEQ multiplex PCR; TCRdb's version includes in-frame clones alone and lacks a portion of them. The top ten hold 7.5% to 8% of the sample, which has around 70,000 clones, approximately 80% seen once. The sample in question was PBMCs, obtained at disease progression, from a patient treated with ibrutinib. Receptors were obtained from a human donor with chronic lymphocytic leukemia.

This clone was seen a single time. The V gene is TRBV30, the J gene TRBJ1-2; D unclear. The germline V gene has CDR1 GTSNPN and CDR2 SVGIG (reference sequence). Trimming removed 2 bases from V and 4 bases from J, with 14 bases in between. The CDR3 is made up of 14 amino acids. This chain's CDR3 is CAWSPGRGFYGYTF. In DNA, the CDR3 is TGTGCCTGGAGTCCCGGGCGAGGATTCTATGGCTACACCTTC.

The J gene is TRBJ2-2, the V gene TRBV6-5; D may match TRBD1 or TRBD2 (6 bases each). The ends were cut back, 1 base at V and 3 bases at J, with 9 bases in the middle. Germline loops: CDR1 MNHEY, CDR2 SVGAGI. The CDR3 is made up of 15 amino acids. For the CDR3, the DNA is TGTGCCAGCAGTTACTGGGGGGCGGACACCGGGGAGCTGTTTTTT. This translates into CASSYWGADTGELFF.

The chain employs TRBV6-1 and TRBJ2-5; D possibly corresponds to TRBD2 (5 bases). Germline V gives CDR1 MNHNS, CDR2 SASEGT. This CDR3 spans 13 amino acids. V lost 7 bases to trimming and J lost 7 bases, with 16 bases between them. Here the CDR3 DNA reads TGTGCCAGCAAGCATGAGGGAAGTACGACCCAGTACTTC. Protein product: CASKHEGSTTQYF.

V gene TRBV18 combines with J gene TRBJ1-1, with D unresolved. CDR1 is KGHSH, CDR2 LQKENI, per germline. Trimming took off 2 bases at V and 3 bases at J, with 7 bases between the two ends. The CDR3 has 13 residues. The CDR3 is CASSPTGDTEAFF. DNA of the CDR3: TGTGCCAGCTCACCAACCGGGGACACTGAAGCTTTCTTT.

This sequence joins TRBV5-6 and TRBJ2-2; D gene unclear. The CDR3 is 10 residues long. V lost 2 bases and J lost 8, with 1 base in between. The germline V gene encodes CDR1 SGHDT and CDR2 YYEEEE. The CDR3 nucleotides are TGTGCCAGCAGCTTAGGGGAGCTGTTTTTT. Translating it yields CASSLGELFF.

The chain employs TRBV7-9 and TRBJ1-3, with 8 bases that match TRBD1. The ends lost 2 bases at V and 4 bases at J; junction bases unmatched: 10. CDR1 and CDR2 (germline): SEHNR, FQNEAQ (reference sequence). This CDR3 region has 17 residues. The CDR3 sequence is CASSLLFWDRSGNTIYF. Here the CDR3 DNA reads TGTGCCAGCAGCTTATTGTTCTGGGACAGGTCGGGAAACACCATATATTTT.

This chain uses TRBV19 with TRBJ1-2; D remains unclear. This CDR3 is 13 amino acids long. Per germline, CDR1 LNHDA and CDR2 SQIVND (reference sequence). Trimming shortened V by 7 bases and J by 7 bases, and 16 bases separated the two germline ends. CDR3 DNA sequence: TGTGCCAGTACCCACCCGGACGGTTCTGGCTACACCTTC. Translated: CASTHPDGSGYTF.

The chain has TRBV28 and TRBJ1-5; 8 bases fit TRBD1. CDR1 and CDR2 (germline): MDHEN, SYDVKM. The CDR3 has 15 residues. J was trimmed by 4 bases and V by 2 bases; bases with no gene match: 4. In DNA form, the CDR3 reads TGTGCCAGCAGTTTACACCAGGGGGCAAATCAGCCCCAGCATTTT. It codes for CASSLHQGANQPQHF.

The chain links TRBV29-1 to TRBJ1-2, with D hard to call. Germline V gene lookup returns CDR1 SQVTM and CDR2 ANQGSEA. The CDR3 covers 11 residues. V shed 7 bases and J shed 10 bases, with 16 bases lying between them. The CDR3 sequence is CSAQIVGSYTF. The CDR3 nucleotides are TGCAGCGCCCAGATAGTGGGGTCCTACACCTTC.

The V call is TRBV27, the J call TRBJ2-7; 7 bases map to TRBD1. Germline assignment: CDR1 MNHEY and CDR2 SMNVEV (reference sequence). The CDR3 loop spans 16 amino acids. Trimming took 4 bases from V and 1 from J; bases not matched to a gene: 10. Here the CDR3 DNA reads TGTGCCAGCAGTTCCGCCAGACAGGGAGTTTCCTACGAGCAGTACTTC. Protein: CASSSARQGVSYEQYF.

V usage is TRBV6-4 and J usage is TRBJ2-3; 7 bases agree with TRBD2. From germline, CDR1 is MRHNA and CDR2 SNTAGT. J was trimmed by 7 bases and V by 4 bases; bases with no gene match: 5. CDR3 length: 13 residues. CDR3 loop: CASSVWGGNTQYF. The CDR3 nucleotides are TGTGCCAGCAGTGTGTGGGGGGGAAATACGCAGTATTTT.

This rearrangement joins TRBV6-1 to TRBJ1-1, with D possibly TRBD1 on 6 matching bases. This CDR3 has 15 residues. The V gene's germline CDR1 is MNHNS and CDR2 SASEGT. Trimming took off 4 bases at V and 4 bases at J, with 16 bases between the two ends. The CDR3 reads CASSAYRDPGTEAFF. The CDR3 DNA reads as TGTGCCAGCAGTGCCTACAGGGATCCGGGCACTGAAGCTTTCTTT.